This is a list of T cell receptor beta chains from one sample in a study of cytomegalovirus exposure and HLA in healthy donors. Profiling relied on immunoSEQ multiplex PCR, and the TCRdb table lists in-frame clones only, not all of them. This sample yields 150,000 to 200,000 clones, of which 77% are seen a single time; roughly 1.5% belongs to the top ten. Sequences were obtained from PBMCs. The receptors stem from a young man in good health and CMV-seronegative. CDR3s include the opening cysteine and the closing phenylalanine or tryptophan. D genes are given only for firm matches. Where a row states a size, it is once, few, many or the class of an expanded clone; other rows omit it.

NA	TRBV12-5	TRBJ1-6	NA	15	CASGSGQWNNSPLHF	TGTGCTAGTGGTTCCGGACAGTGGAATAATTCACCCCTCCACTTT
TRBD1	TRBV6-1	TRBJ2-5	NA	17	CASRVARQTGRQETQYF	TGTGCCAGCCGTGTTGCCCGACAGACAGGGCGGCAAGAGACCCAGTACTTC
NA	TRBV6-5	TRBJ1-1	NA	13	CASSSPGRGEAFF	TGTGCCAGCAGTTCCCCCGGAAGGGGTGAAGCTTTCTTT
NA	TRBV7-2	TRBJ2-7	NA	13	CASSIDSPYEQYF	TGTGCCAGCAGCATAGACAGCCCCTACGAGCAGTACTTC
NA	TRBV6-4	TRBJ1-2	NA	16	CASSDSRQGSNYGYTF	TGTGCCAGCAGTGACTCGCGTCAGGGGAGCAACTATGGCTACACCTTC
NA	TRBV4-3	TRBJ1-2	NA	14	CASSRRQDIYGYTF	TGCGCCAGCAGCCGCCGACAGGACATATATGGCTACACCTTC
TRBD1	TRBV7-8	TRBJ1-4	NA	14	CASSIGTGVEKLFF	TGTGCCAGCAGCATCGGGACAGGTGTGGAAAAACTGTTTTTT
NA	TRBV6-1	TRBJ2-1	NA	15	CASSPDGNKGNEQFF	TGTGCCAGCAGCCCCGACGGGAACAAGGGAAATGAGCAGTTCTTC
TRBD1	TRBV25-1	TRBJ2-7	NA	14	CASSRGTGVHEQYF	TGTGCCAGCAGCCGAGGGACAGGGGTACACGAGCAGTACTTC
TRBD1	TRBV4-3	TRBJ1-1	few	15	CASSQDWTGNTEAFF	TGCGCCAGCAGCCAAGATTGGACAGGAAACACTGAAGCTTTCTTT
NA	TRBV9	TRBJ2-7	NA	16	CASSVDPINRAYEQYF	TGTGCCAGCAGCGTAGACCCAATCAACAGGGCCTACGAGCAGTACTTC
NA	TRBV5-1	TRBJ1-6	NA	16	CASSFGAEAINSPLHF	TGCGCCAGCAGCTTTGGGGCTGAGGCTATTAATTCACCCCTCCACTTT
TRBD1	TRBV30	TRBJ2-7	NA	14	CAYPTGESFYEQYF	TGTGCCTATCCGACAGGGGAATCATTCTACGAGCAGTACTTC
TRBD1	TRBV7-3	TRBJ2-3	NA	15	CASSRGTGGADTQYF	TGTGCCAGCAGCCGCGGGACAGGGGGGGCAGATACGCAGTATTTT
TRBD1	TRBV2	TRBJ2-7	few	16	CASSEGQGALTYEQYF	TGTGCCAGCAGTGAGGGGCAGGGGGCACTAACCTACGAGCAGTACTTC
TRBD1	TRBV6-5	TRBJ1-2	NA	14	CASSYSGGGDGYTF	TGTGCCAGCAGTTACTCAGGAGGGGGCGATGGCTACACCTTC
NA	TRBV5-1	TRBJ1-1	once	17	CASSLDSTDVMNTEAFF	TGCGCCAGCAGCTTGGACTCGACAGATGTTATGAACACTGAAGCTTTCTTT
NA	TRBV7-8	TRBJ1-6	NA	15	CASSLRGAGNSPLHF	TGTGCCAGCAGCTTACGGGGGGCAGGTAATTCACCCCTCCACTTT
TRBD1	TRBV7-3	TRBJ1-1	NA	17	CASSLRVQGALNTEAFF	TGTGCCAGCAGCTTAAGGGTGCAGGGGGCGCTGAACACTGAAGCTTTCTTT
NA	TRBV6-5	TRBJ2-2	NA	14	CASSYAQVPGELFF	TGTGCCAGCAGTTACGCGCAGGTCCCCGGGGAGCTGTTTTTT
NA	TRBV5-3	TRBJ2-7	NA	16	CARSFSLLLGPYEQYF	TGTGCCAGAAGTTTTTCTCTCCTATTGGGGCCCTACGAGCAGTACTTC
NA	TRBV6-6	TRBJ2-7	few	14	CASSLRGENYEQYF	TGTGCCAGCAGCCTCAGGGGGGAAAACTACGAGCAGTACTTC
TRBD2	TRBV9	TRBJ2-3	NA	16	CASSPTFSGGHETQYF	TGTGCCAGCAGCCCAACCTTTAGCGGGGGCCACGAAACGCAGTATTTT
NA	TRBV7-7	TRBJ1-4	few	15	CASSVTGGTNEKLFF	TGTGCTAGCAGCGTTACTGGGGGGACTAATGAAAAACTGTTTTTT
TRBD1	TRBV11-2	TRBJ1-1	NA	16	CASSLGAGGASAEAFF	TGTGCCAGCAGCTTAGGGGCAGGGGGCGCGAGCGCTGAAGCTTTCTTT
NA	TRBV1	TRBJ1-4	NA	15	CTSSQRGKVCVKLFF	TGCACCAGCAGCCAAAGGGGAAAGGTCTGCGTAAAACTGTTTTTT
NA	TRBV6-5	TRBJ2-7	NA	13	CASSYPGGYEQYF	TGTGCCAGCAGTTACCCCGGAGGCTACGAGCAGTACTTC
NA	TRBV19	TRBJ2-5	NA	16	CASSIVPGIYQETQYF	TGTGCCAGTAGTATAGTTCCGGGGATATACCAAGAGACCCAGTACTTC
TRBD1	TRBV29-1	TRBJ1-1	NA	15	CSVAGEGTGKTEAFF	TGCAGCGTTGCGGGAGAAGGGACAGGGAAAACTGAAGCTTTCTTT
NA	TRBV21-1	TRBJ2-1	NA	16	CASSKRTGSSYNEQFF	TGTGCCAGCAGCAAACGGACGGGGAGCTCCTACAATGAGCAGTTCTTC
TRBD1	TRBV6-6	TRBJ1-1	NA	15	CAISHGTEMNTEAFF	TGTGCCATCAGTCACGGGACAGAGATGAACACTGAAGCTTTCTTT
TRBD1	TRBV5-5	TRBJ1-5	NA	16	CASSFRPGQANQPQHF	TGTGCCAGCAGTTTTCGACCGGGACAGGCAAATCAGCCCCAGCATTTT
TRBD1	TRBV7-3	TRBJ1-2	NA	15	CASSLGTVGEYGYTF	TGTGCCAGCAGCTTAGGGACAGTGGGGGAATATGGCTACACCTTC
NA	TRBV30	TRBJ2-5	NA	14	CAWSQGGQRETQYF	TGTGCCTGGAGTCAGGGTGGGCAGAGAGAGACCCAGTACTTC
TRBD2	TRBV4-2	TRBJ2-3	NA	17	CASSQDLSGGASNTQYF	TGTGCCAGCAGCCAAGATTTAAGCGGGGGGGCCTCTAATACGCAGTATTTT
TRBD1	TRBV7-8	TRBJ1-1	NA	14	CASYQQGVNTEAFF	TGTGCCAGCTACCAACAGGGGGTAAACACTGAAGCTTTCTTT
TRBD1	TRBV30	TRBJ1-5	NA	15	CAATPPGQGHQPQHF	TGTGCCGCAACTCCTCCGGGACAGGGCCATCAGCCCCAGCATTTT
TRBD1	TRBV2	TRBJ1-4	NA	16	CASRTSDRATNEKLFF	TGTGCCAGCCGAACAAGCGACAGGGCAACTAATGAAAAACTGTTTTTT
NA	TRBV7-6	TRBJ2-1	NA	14	CASSPRGSYNEQFF	TGTGCCAGCAGCCCGCGCGGCTCCTACAATGAGCAGTTCTTC
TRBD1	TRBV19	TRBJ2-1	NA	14	CASSTGTGGNEQFF	TGTGCCAGTAGTACAGGGACAGGGGGGAATGAGCAGTTCTTC